Listed below are T cell receptor beta chains from one sample, sequenced in a study of cytomegalovirus exposure and HLA in healthy donors. Some clones are missing from TCRdb's copy, which holds only in-frame ones; the method was immunoSEQ multiplex PCR. The table includes more than 85,000 clones, 63% detected once. Sequenced: PBMCs. Every receptor here comes from a woman aged 25 to 39 in good health and CMV-seronegative. CDR3s include the opening cysteine and the closing phenylalanine or tryptophan. A D gene is named only where the DNA matches it firmly. Some rows mark clone size as missing; the rest say once, few, many or name a class of expanded clone.

clone size: -
D gene: -
J gene: TRBJ1-4
V gene: TRBV7-2
CDR3 protein: CASSLRGSNEKLFF
CDR3 DNA: TGTGCCAGCAGCTTACGGGGTTCTAATGAAAAACTGTTTTTT

clone size: few
D gene: -
J gene: TRBJ1-5
V gene: TRBV27
CDR3 protein: CASSFSWGRGNQPQHF
CDR3 DNA: TGTGCCAGCAGTTTTAGCTGGGGGCGAGGAAATCAGCCCCAGCATTTT

clone size: few
D gene: TRBD2
J gene: TRBJ2-3
V gene: TRBV27
CDR3 protein: CASSLLGLAKEADTQYF
CDR3 DNA: TGTGCCAGCAGTTTACTTGGACTAGCGAAAGAAGCAGATACGCAGTATTTT

clone size: -
D gene: -
J gene: TRBJ2-7
V gene: TRBV29-1
CDR3 protein: CSVSPGGASYEQYF
CDR3 DNA: TGCAGCGTTTCCCCAGGAGGGGCCTCCTACGAGCAGTACTTC

clone size: few
D gene: -
J gene: TRBJ1-5
V gene: TRBV6-5
CDR3 protein: CASGSGWPQHF
CDR3 DNA: TGTGCCAGCGGGTCAGGTTGGCCCCAGCATTTT

clone size: few
D gene: -
J gene: TRBJ2-7
V gene: TRBV4-3
CDR3 protein: CASSQEAAAAESYEQYF
CDR3 DNA: TGCGCCAGCAGCCAAGAGGCAGCTGCGGCCGAATCCTACGAGCAGTACTTC

clone size: -
D gene: TRBD1
J gene: TRBJ1-2
V gene: TRBV28
CDR3 protein: CASSFRQGANYGYTF
CDR3 DNA: TGTGCCAGCAGTTTTCGGCAGGGGGCGAACTATGGCTACACCTTC

clone size: -
D gene: TRBD2
J gene: TRBJ2-7
V gene: TRBV6-6
CDR3 protein: CASSRLAGGSSYEQYF
CDR3 DNA: TGTGCCAGCAGCCGACTAGCGGGGGGCAGCTCCTACGAGCAGTACTTC

clone size: -
D gene: TRBD2
J gene: TRBJ2-3
V gene: TRBV6-1
CDR3 protein: CASGGLAGGDTQYF
CDR3 DNA: TGTGCCAGCGGGGGACTAGCGGGAGGGGATACGCAGTATTTT

clone size: few
D gene: -
J gene: TRBJ1-5
V gene: TRBV19
CDR3 protein: CASRTGLALGNQPQHF
CDR3 DNA: TGTGCCAGTAGGACAGGTCTAGCTCTTGGCAATCAGCCCCAGCATTTT

clone size: few
D gene: -
J gene: TRBJ2-1
V gene: TRBV6-1
CDR3 protein: CASIGGGLNEQFF
CDR3 DNA: TGTGCCAGCATCGGCGGAGGCCTCAATGAGCAGTTCTTC

clone size: -
D gene: TRBD2
J gene: TRBJ2-2
V gene: TRBV5-4
CDR3 protein: CASRPGLDMSTGELFF
CDR3 DNA: TGTGCCAGCAGGCCGGGACTAGATATGAGCACCGGGGAGCTGTTTTTT

clone size: few
D gene: TRBD1
J gene: TRBJ1-5
V gene: TRBV6-1
CDR3 protein: CASSGTGGGQPQHF
CDR3 DNA: TGTGCCAGCAGCGGGACAGGGGGCGGCCAGCCCCAGCATTTT

clone size: once
D gene: TRBD1
J gene: TRBJ2-2
V gene: TRBV6-1
CDR3 protein: CASRGQGLYTGELFF
CDR3 DNA: TGTGCCAGCAGGGGACAGGGGTTATACACCGGGGAGCTGTTTTTT

clone size: -
D gene: TRBD1
J gene: TRBJ1-4
V gene: TRBV5-5
CDR3 protein: CASSFRGQGKKLFF
CDR3 DNA: TGTGCCAGCAGCTTTAGGGGACAGGGTAAAAAACTGTTTTTT

clone size: once
D gene: TRBD1
J gene: TRBJ2-7
V gene: TRBV29-1
CDR3 protein: CSVLGAGGYEQYF
CDR3 DNA: TGCAGCGTTCTTGGCGCAGGGGGCTACGAGCAGTACTTC

clone size: -
D gene: TRBD2
J gene: TRBJ2-5
V gene: TRBV5-1
CDR3 protein: CASSLLPGGETQYF
CDR3 DNA: TGCGCCAGCAGCTTGCTGCCGGGGGGAGAGACCCAGTACTTC

clone size: -
D gene: -
J gene: TRBJ2-3
V gene: TRBV7-2
CDR3 protein: CASSWPGLLTDTQYF
CDR3 DNA: TGTGCCAGCAGCTGGCCGGGACTCCTCACAGATACGCAGTATTTT

clone size: -
D gene: -
J gene: TRBJ1-1
V gene: TRBV5-6
CDR3 protein: CASSQTGTEAFF
CDR3 DNA: TGTGCCAGCAGCCAGACGGGAACTGAAGCTTTCTTT

clone size: once
D gene: TRBD1
J gene: TRBJ2-5
V gene: TRBV5-1
CDR3 protein: CASSVRGQDPLVPETQYF
CDR3 DNA: TGCGCCAGCAGCGTTAGGGGACAGGATCCCCTGGTCCCGGAGACCCAGTACTTC

clone size: -
D gene: TRBD2
J gene: TRBJ2-5
V gene: TRBV9
CDR3 protein: CASSVAPVGSGGGGTQYF
CDR3 DNA: TGTGCCAGCAGCGTAGCCCCTGTTGGTAGCGGGGGGGGTGGGACCCAGTACTTC

clone size: -
D gene: -
J gene: TRBJ1-1
V gene: TRBV7-8
CDR3 protein: CASSTKQILNTEAFF
CDR3 DNA: TGTGCCAGCAGCACAAAACAGATTCTGAACACTGAAGCTTTCTTT

clone size: -
D gene: -
J gene: TRBJ1-1
V gene: TRBV30
CDR3 protein: CAWRGLGRTEAFF
CDR3 DNA: TGTGCCTGGAGGGGTTTGGGGCGAACCGAAGCTTTCTTT

clone size: -
D gene: TRBD1
J gene: TRBJ1-1
V gene: TRBV6-1
CDR3 protein: CASSVAGGDTEAFF
CDR3 DNA: TGTGCCAGCAGTGTGGCAGGGGGCGACACTGAAGCTTTCTTT

clone size: few
D gene: TRBD2
J gene: TRBJ2-1
V gene: TRBV28
CDR3 protein: CASSPRGSGSNEQFF
CDR3 DNA: TGTGCCAGCAGTCCCCGTGGGAGCGGGAGTAATGAGCAGTTCTTC

clone size: -
D gene: -
J gene: TRBJ1-2
V gene: TRBV14
CDR3 protein: CASSQDLAGLGYGYTF
CDR3 DNA: TGTGCCAGCAGCCAAGATCTTGCAGGGTTGGGCTATGGCTACACCTTC

clone size: -
D gene: -
J gene: TRBJ2-1
V gene: TRBV5-1
CDR3 protein: CASSLMTGYNEQFF
CDR3 DNA: TGCGCCAGCAGCTTAATGACAGGCTACAATGAGCAGTTCTTC

clone size: -
D gene: TRBD2
J gene: TRBJ2-3
V gene: TRBV28
CDR3 protein: CASSFPLAGDTDTQYF
CDR3 DNA: TGTGCCAGCAGTTTCCCTTTAGCGGGAGACACAGATACGCAGTATTTT

clone size: few
D gene: TRBD1
J gene: TRBJ1-6
V gene: TRBV6-1
CDR3 protein: CASSEGTGTNSPLHF
CDR3 DNA: TGTGCCAGCAGTGAAGGGACAGGGACTAATTCACCCCTCCACTTT

clone size: -
D gene: -
J gene: TRBJ1-5
V gene: TRBV4-1
CDR3 protein: CASSLPLGQPQHF
CDR3 DNA: TGCGCCAGCAGCCTCCCCCTAGGTCAGCCCCAGCATTTT

clone size: -
D gene: TRBD2
J gene: TRBJ2-3
V gene: TRBV4-2
CDR3 protein: CASSQERVTSGDSTDTQYF
CDR3 DNA: TGTGCCAGCAGCCAAGAGCGCGTGACTAGCGGAGATAGCACAGATACGCAGTATTTT

clone size: -
D gene: -
J gene: TRBJ2-2
V gene: TRBV19
CDR3 protein: CASRTNTGEPFF
CDR3 DNA: TGTGCCAGTAGAACAAACACCGGGGAGCCGTTTTTT

clone size: -
D gene: -
J gene: TRBJ1-3
V gene: TRBV6-6
CDR3 protein: CASSMTQGNTIYF
CDR3 DNA: TGTGCCAGCAGCATGACACAGGGAAACACCATATATTTT

clone size: -
D gene: -
J gene: TRBJ2-2
V gene: TRBV5-4
CDR3 protein: CASSPNRVGELFF
CDR3 DNA: TGTGCCAGCAGCCCGAACAGGGTCGGGGAGCTGTTTTTT

clone size: few
D gene: TRBD2
J gene: TRBJ2-3
V gene: TRBV15
CDR3 protein: CATSRDLAGGGDTQYF
CDR3 DNA: TGTGCCACCAGCAGAGATTTGGCGGGGGGGGGAGATACGCAGTATTTT

clone size: -
D gene: -
J gene: TRBJ1-1
V gene: TRBV9
CDR3 protein: CASSAAGANTEAFF
CDR3 DNA: TGTGCCAGCAGCGCAGCCGGAGCGAACACTGAAGCTTTCTTT

clone size: -
D gene: -
J gene: TRBJ1-6
V gene: TRBV6-4
CDR3 protein: CASSDSNRQGVRNSPLHF
CDR3 DNA: TGTGCCAGCAGTGACTCGAACAGGCAAGGTGTGAGGAATTCACCCCTCCACTTT

clone size: -
D gene: -
J gene: TRBJ2-7
V gene: TRBV21-1
CDR3 protein: CASSKVVTSVTYEQYF
CDR3 DNA: TGTGCCAGCAGCAAAGTCGTGACTAGCGTTACCTACGAGCAGTACTTC

clone size: -
D gene: -
J gene: TRBJ1-5
V gene: TRBV5-8
CDR3 protein: CASSLERRNQPQHF
CDR3 DNA: TGTGCCAGCAGCTTGGAACGGAGAAATCAGCCCCAGCATTTT

clone size: -
D gene: -
J gene: TRBJ1-2
V gene: TRBV19
CDR3 protein: CASSIDPGRAPSGYTF
CDR3 DNA: TGTGCCAGTAGTATAGATCCCGGCAGGGCCCCCTCTGGCTACACCTTC

clone size: -
D gene: -
J gene: TRBJ1-4
V gene: TRBV19
CDR3 protein: CASSMAGTGYEKLFF
CDR3 DNA: TGTGCCAGTAGTATGGCAGGCACAGGGTACGAAAAACTGTTTTTT

clone size: -
D gene: -
J gene: TRBJ2-3
V gene: TRBV5-6
CDR3 protein: CASSIAGTDTQYF
CDR3 DNA: TGTGCCAGCAGCATAGCAGGCACAGATACGCAGTATTTT

clone size: -
D gene: -
J gene: TRBJ1-4
V gene: TRBV27
CDR3 protein: CASSNSGGREKLFF
CDR3 DNA: TGTGCCAGCAGCAACTCGGGGGGACGAGAAAAACTGTTTTTT

clone size: few
D gene: -
J gene: TRBJ1-1
V gene: TRBV5-4
CDR3 protein: CATSSGRGTEAFF
CDR3 DNA: TGTGCAACCTCCTCGGGGAGAGGCACTGAAGCTTTCTTT

clone size: -
D gene: -
J gene: TRBJ1-1
V gene: TRBV6-4
CDR3 protein: CARSQAEAFF
CDR3 DNA: TGTGCCAGATCGCAGGCTGAAGCTTTCTTT

clone size: -
D gene: -
J gene: TRBJ2-7
V gene: TRBV7-2
CDR3 protein: CASSLVGGEYEQYF
CDR3 DNA: TGTGCCAGCAGCTTAGTCGGCGGGGAGTACGAGCAGTACTTC

clone size: -
D gene: TRBD2
J gene: TRBJ2-1
V gene: TRBV11-2
CDR3 protein: CASSSGGVVEQFF
CDR3 DNA: TGTGCCAGCAGCTCTGGGGGGGTGGTCGAGCAGTTCTTC

clone size: -
D gene: TRBD1
J gene: TRBJ2-7
V gene: TRBV13
CDR3 protein: CASSLDRVGLGEQYF
CDR3 DNA: TGTGCCAGCAGCCTCGACAGGGTAGGGCTCGGGGAGCAGTACTTC

clone size: -
D gene: TRBD1
J gene: TRBJ2-1
V gene: TRBV7-3
CDR3 protein: CASSLYRDSYEQFF
CDR3 DNA: TGTGCCAGCAGCCTCTACCGGGACAGTTATGAGCAGTTCTTC

clone size: -
D gene: TRBD1
J gene: TRBJ2-3
V gene: TRBV29-1
CDR3 protein: CSVDQGATDTQYF
CDR3 DNA: TGCAGCGTTGACCAGGGGGCCACAGATACGCAGTATTTT

clone size: -
D gene: -
J gene: TRBJ1-2
V gene: TRBV18
CDR3 protein: CASSPVLGTQFVGYTF
CDR3 DNA: TGTGCCAGCTCACCAGTTCTAGGTACCCAATTTGTCGGCTACACCTTC

clone size: -
D gene: -
J gene: TRBJ1-2
V gene: TRBV25-1
CDR3 protein: CASSELVRSYGYTF
CDR3 DNA: TGTGCCAGCAGTGAATTGGTACGGAGCTATGGCTACACCTTC

clone size: -
D gene: -
J gene: TRBJ1-2
V gene: TRBV2
CDR3 protein: CASSEAGVGYTF
CDR3 DNA: TGTGCCAGCAGTGAAGCCGGGGTAGGCTACACCTTC

clone size: -
D gene: -
J gene: TRBJ2-7
V gene: TRBV27
CDR3 protein: CASSASGSPSSYEQYF
CDR3 DNA: TGTGCCAGCAGTGCCTCAGGGTCCCCCAGCTCCTACGAGCAGTACTTC

clone size: few
D gene: -
J gene: TRBJ1-2
V gene: TRBV6-6
CDR3 protein: CASSYSRGYTF
CDR3 DNA: TGTGCCAGCAGTTACTCGCGTGGCTACACCTTC